These 28 T cell receptor beta chains originate from one sample sequenced in a study of radiotherapy plus CTLA-4 blockade in lung cancer. The data were produced by immunoSEQ multiplex PCR, yet TCRdb's version contains in-frame clones alone and is incomplete. The table records tens of thousands of clones, approximately 76% of them present only once. The sequencing used peripheral blood, collected from a patient treated with radiotherapy plus ipilimumab. The receptors derive from a human donor with non-small cell lung cancer who had stable disease on radiotherapy plus ipilimumab.

The chain joins TRBV9 to TRBJ2-3; 8 bases fit TRBD2. CDR1 and CDR2 (germline): SGDLS, YYNGEE. J was trimmed by 3 bases and V by 0 bases; bases with no gene match: 6. CDR3 length: 16 residues. The CDR3 nucleotides are TGTGCCAGCAGCGTAGGGAGTAGCGGGGTAACAGATACGCAGTATTTT. It yields the protein CASSVGSSGVTDTQYF.

The rearrangement links TRBV2 to TRBJ2-3, with D unresolved. Germline V gene sequence: CDR1 SNHLY, CDR2 FYNNEI. V gave up 8 bases and J gave up 0 bases, with 12 bases separating them. This CDR3 is built from 14 residues. The CDR3 sequence is CASQEGRSTDTQYF. In nucleotides, the CDR3 is TGTGCCAGCCAGGAAGGCAGAAGCACAGATACGCAGTATTTT.

The rearrangement links TRBV5-1 to TRBJ1-1, with 7 bases lining up with TRBD1. V lost 5 bases, J lost 3 bases, and 4 bases stayed unmatched. Germline V CDR1 and CDR2: SGHRS, YFSETQ. The CDR3 loop spans 13 amino acids. Written as DNA, the CDR3 is TGCGCCAGCAGTTCGCAGGGGGACACTGAAGCTTTCTTT. Encoded protein: CASSSQGDTEAFF. Looking up the rest from reference TRBV5-1 and TRBJ1-1 gives the full variable domain: KAGVTQTPRYLIKTRGQQVTLSCSPISGHRSVSWYQQTPGQGLQFLFEYFSETQRNKGNFPGRFSGRQFSNSRSEMNVSTLELGDSALYLCASSSQGDTEAFFGQGTRLTVV.

The CDR3 DNA reads TGTGCCAGCAGCGTAGTTCCTGGGGGAACTGAAGCTTTCTTT. Protein sequence: CASSVVPGGTEAFF. V gene TRBV9 combines with J gene TRBJ1-1, with a possible D match to TRBD1 (5 bases). The CDR3 length is 14 residues. With 0 bases removed from V and 5 bases from J, the gap between germline ends came to 11 bases. Germline values: CDR1 SGDLS, CDR2 YYNGEE. The full variable domain, rest sourced from reference TRBV9 and TRBJ1-1, is DSGVTQTPKHLITATGQRVTLRCSPRSGDLSVYWYQQSLDQGLQFLIQYYNGEERAKGNILERFSAQQFPDLHSELNLSSLELGDSALYFCASSVVPGGTEAFFGQGTRLTVV.

The J gene is TRBJ2-2, the V gene TRBV13; D is possibly TRBD1 (6 bases). V gave up 6 bases and J gave up 1 base, with 9 bases separating them. Germline V gene lookup returns CDR1 PRHDT and CDR2 FYEKMQ (reference sequence). CDR3 size: 14 residues. The DNA for the CDR3 is TGTGCCAGCAGGAGACAGGTGAACACCGGGGAGCTGTTTTTT. This gives the protein CASRRQVNTGELFF.

With respect to this clone: The junction departs from germline at one end; a sequencing error may be responsible. V usage is TRBV11-2 and J usage is TRBJ2-1, with D perhaps TRBD2 (6 bases). This CDR3 is 15 amino acids long. In germline, CDR1 is SGHAT, CDR2 FQNNGV. CDR3 residues: CASGLGTVGGNEQFF. The CDR3 nucleotides read TGTGCCAGCGGCTTAGGGACCGTGGGGGGCAATGAGCAGTTCTTC.

V is TRBV4-1 and J is TRBJ2-6; no firm D call. V dropped 1 base and J dropped 0 bases, with 10 bases sitting between them. Germline CDR1 is MGHRA and CDR2 is YSYEKL. The CDR3 runs 17 residues. The CDR3 reads CASSQVLDTSGANVLTF. As DNA, the CDR3 is TGCGCCAGCAGCCAAGTTCTCGATACCTCTGGGGCCAACGTCCTGACTTTC.

V usage is TRBV19 and J usage is TRBJ1-1; perhaps TRBD1 as D (5 bases). Trimming removed 2 bases from V and 5 bases from J, with 15 bases in between. The V gene's germline CDR1 is LNHDA and CDR2 SQIVND (reference sequence). The CDR3 is 15 amino acids. The CDR3 protein is CASSIRPSGDTEAFF. CDR3 sequence (DNA): TGTGCCAGTAGTATACGGCCTTCGGGGGATACTGAAGCTTTCTTT.

This rearrangement joins TRBV5-1 to TRBJ1-1; 7 nucleotides agree with TRBD1. This CDR3 comprises 13 residues. Per germline, CDR1 SGHRS and CDR2 YFSETQ. Trimming cost V 7 bases and J 1 base; bases outside gene matches: 4. This CDR3 reads CASRDRTNTEAFF. For the CDR3, the DNA is TGCGCCAGCCGGGACAGAACGAACACTGAAGCTTTCTTT.

J is TRBJ2-5 and V is TRBV5-1; 8 bases fit TRBD1. After removal of 3 bases from V and 4 bases from J, the junction contained 5 bases not matched to a gene. Germline V lookup: CDR1 SGHRS, CDR2 YFSETQ. This CDR3 comprises 14 residues. The CDR3 reads CASSSQGAGETQYF. CDR3 DNA sequence: TGCGCCAGCAGCTCCCAGGGGGCTGGAGAGACCCAGTACTTC.

The rearrangement joins TRBV7-3 to TRBJ1-6; D possibly corresponds to TRBD1 (5 bases). Germline V gives CDR1 SGHTA, CDR2 FQGTGA. This CDR3 is built from 14 residues. Deletions cut 8 bases from V and 7 bases from J, with 15 bases between. In DNA form, the CDR3 reads TGTGCCAGCTCCACTGACAGTCGCAATTCACCCCTCCACTTT. This translates into CASSTDSRNSPLHF.

This clone was counted only a few times. CDR3 in amino acids: CASSADRGGQPQHF. CDR3 sequence (DNA): TGTGCCAGCAGTGCCGACAGGGGGGGACAGCCCCAGCATTTT. The chain recombines TRBV6-5 with TRBJ1-5; 9 bases are shared with TRBD1. The V segment lost 5 bases and the J segment 7 bases; nucleotides outside the gene matches: 6. This CDR3 has 14 residues. Looked up from germline, CDR1 is MNHEY and CDR2 is SVGAGI.

The rearrangement links TRBV27 to TRBJ1-6, with unresolved D. CDR1 and CDR2 (germline): MNHEY, SMNVEV (reference sequence). Trimming took 5 bases from V and 10 from J, leaving 12 bases between them. The CDR3 contains 13 residues. The CDR3 nucleotides are TGTGCCAGCAGTCGGGGAGGTAACTCACCCCTCCACTTT. It encodes CASSRGGNSPLHF.

The V gene is TRBV6-5, the J gene TRBJ2-7; 12 bases match TRBD1. CDR1 and CDR2 (germline): MNHEY, SVGAGI. V was pared by 4 bases and J by 4 bases, with 2 bases of the junction left unmatched. The CDR3 length is 14 residues. CDR3 sequence reads: CASSWGQGAYEQYF. The DNA for the CDR3 is TGTGCCAGCAGTTGGGGACAGGGGGCGTACGAGCAGTACTTC.

V usage is TRBV11-2 and J usage is TRBJ2-7; D not certain. The CDR3 has 13 amino acids. Trimming took off 4 bases at V and 5 bases at J, with 12 bases between the two ends. Germline CDR1 SGHAT, CDR2 FQNNGV. The CDR3 bases are TGTGCCAGCAGCTGGGAAGGCCGTAACGAGCAGTACTTC. Translated, it gives CASSWEGRNEQYF.

This clone was picked up a small number of times. This chain connects TRBV7-2 to TRBJ2-7, with 9 positions matching TRBD2. CDR1 and CDR2 from the germline V gene are SGHTA and FQGNSA. The CDR3 contains 15 residues. The V and J ends lost 0 bases and 4 bases, in that order; junction bases with no gene match: 4. CDR3 sequence reads: CASSLAAGGGYEQYF. CDR3 nucleotide sequence: TGTGCCAGCAGCTTAGCAGCGGGGGGAGGATACGAGCAGTACTTC.

The chain joins TRBV7-6 to TRBJ2-5; 9 bases align to TRBD1. V was pared by 4 bases and J by 5 bases, with 11 bases of the junction left unmatched. Germline-derived CDR1 and CDR2 are SGHVS and FNYEAQ. The CDR3 runs 16 residues. The CDR3, as DNA: TGTGCCAGCAGCTCCCGGGACAGGGTATTCGGCGAGACCCAGTACTTC. Amino acids: CASSSRDRVFGETQYF.

This rearrangement joins TRBV6-1 to TRBJ2-7; either TRBD1 or TRBD2 may fit D (5 bases each). With 9 bases removed from V and 2 bases from J, the gap between germline ends came to 20 bases. The CDR3 has 15 residues. Germline CDR1 MNHNS, CDR2 SASEGT. CDR3 residues: CASFPGHPGTYEQYF. Written as DNA, the CDR3 is TGTGCCAGTTTTCCAGGACATCCGGGAACCTACGAGCAGTACTTC.

The chain combines TRBV5-8 with TRBJ1-5; TRBD1 is a possible D gene (5 bases). V was clipped by 0 bases and J by 1 base, with 14 bases between them. Germline CDR1 is SGHTS and CDR2 is YDEGEE. The CDR3 totals 17 residues. This chain's CDR3 is CASSLVGRARSNQPQHF. In nucleotides, the CDR3 is TGTGCCAGCAGCTTGGTAGGCAGGGCAAGGAGCAATCAGCCCCAGCATTTT.

This clone was observed once. Sequence at one end of the junction differs from germline and may be a read error. The chain combines TRBV5-4 with TRBJ1-3; no firm D call. This CDR3 is 15 amino acids long. Germline CDR1 reads SGHNT; CDR2 reads YYREEE (reference sequence). The CDR3 region is CANSYWDFSGNTIYF. The CDR3, as DNA: TGTGCCAACAGCTACTGGGATTTCTCTGGAAACACCATATATTTT.

The chain joins TRBV19 to TRBJ1-6; TRBD1 matches 7 bases. The CDR3 covers 17 residues. V lost 6 bases and J lost 4; bases outside the gene matches: 12. In germline, CDR1 is LNHDA, CDR2 SQIVND (reference sequence). CDR3 loop: CASRRDSGTAYNSPLHF. The CDR3, as DNA: TGTGCCAGTAGGAGGGACTCCGGGACAGCTTATAATTCACCCCTCCACTTT.

The rearrangement uses TRBV5-4 and TRBJ2-5; tentative D call: TRBD1 (6 bases). The DNA end favors TRBJ2-7, so the J call may be wrong. The CDR3 is made up of 15 amino acids. Per germline, CDR1 SGHNT and CDR2 YYREEE (reference sequence). CDR3: CASTRPGTTSYEQYF. The CDR3 coding sequence is TGTGCCAGCACACGTCCCGGGACAACATCCTACGAGCAGTACTTC.

V usage is TRBV5-4 and J usage is TRBJ1-4; D remains ambiguous. The germline CDR1 and CDR2 sequences are SGHNT and YYREEE (reference sequence). The CDR3 loop spans 16 amino acids. V was cut by 0 bases and J by 3 bases, with 12 bases left in between. CDR3 amino acids: CASSLASAAANEKLFF. Here the CDR3 DNA reads TGTGCCAGCAGCTTGGCCTCGGCGGCCGCTAATGAAAAACTGTTTTTT.

This sequence joins TRBV11-2 and TRBJ1-1; D remains ambiguous. The CDR3 length is 13 residues. The germline CDR1 and CDR2 sequences are SGHAT and FQNNGV. V dropped 1 base and J dropped 3 bases, with 6 bases sitting between them. CDR3 region: CASSLAADTEAFF. In DNA, the CDR3 is TGTGCCAGCAGCTTAGCCGCGGACACTGAAGCTTTCTTT.

As to this clone: Additional DNA sequences in this sample encode the identical CDR3. The chain is built from TRBV30 and TRBJ2-2, with D possibly called TRBD1 or TRBD2 (6 bases each). Deletions cut 5 bases from V and 6 bases from J, with 10 bases between. CDR3 size: 12 residues. Looked up from germline, CDR1 is GTSNPN and CDR2 is SVGIG (reference sequence). DNA for the CDR3: TGTGCCTGGGGAGGGGGGCCCGGGGAGCTGTTTTTT. It codes for CAWGGGPGELFF.

J is TRBJ2-7 and V is TRBV6-5; no clear D. The ends were cut back, 7 bases at V and 3 bases at J, with 10 bases in the middle. The CDR3 extends over 12 amino acids. CDR1 MNHEY and CDR2 SVGAGI come from the germline V gene. CDR3 sequence: CASISSSYEQYF. The CDR3 DNA follows: TGTGCCAGCATTTCATCCAGCTACGAGCAGTACTTC.

The V call is TRBV30, the J call TRBJ1-4, with 9 bases fitting TRBD1. CDR3 length: 14 residues. The trim removed 2 bases at V and 6 bases at J, leaving 4 bases unmatched. CDR1 and CDR2 from the germline V gene are GTSNPN and SVGIG (reference sequence). The CDR3 DNA is TGTGCCTGGAGTTTCGGGACAGGGTATGAAAAACTGTTTTTT. This translates into CAWSFGTGYEKLFF.

The rearrangement uses TRBV11-3 and TRBJ1-5; unclear D gene. CDR3 length: 14 residues. V lost 2 bases and J lost 3, with 8 bases in between. CDR1 is SGHNT, CDR2 YENEEA, per germline. The CDR3 sequence is CASSLRGNNQPQHF. The DNA of the CDR3 is TGTGCCAGCAGCTTAAGAGGTAACAATCAGCCCCAGCATTTT.